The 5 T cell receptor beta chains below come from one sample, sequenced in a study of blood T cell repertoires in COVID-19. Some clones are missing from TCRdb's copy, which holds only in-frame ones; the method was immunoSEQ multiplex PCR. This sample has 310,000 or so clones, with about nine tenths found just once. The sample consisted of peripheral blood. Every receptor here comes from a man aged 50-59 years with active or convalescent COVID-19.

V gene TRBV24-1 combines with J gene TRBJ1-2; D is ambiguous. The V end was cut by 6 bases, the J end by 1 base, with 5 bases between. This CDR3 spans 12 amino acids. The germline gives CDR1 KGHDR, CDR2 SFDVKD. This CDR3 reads CATSLNNYGYTF. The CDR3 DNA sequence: TGTGCCACCAGTCTAAATAACTATGGCTACACCTTC.

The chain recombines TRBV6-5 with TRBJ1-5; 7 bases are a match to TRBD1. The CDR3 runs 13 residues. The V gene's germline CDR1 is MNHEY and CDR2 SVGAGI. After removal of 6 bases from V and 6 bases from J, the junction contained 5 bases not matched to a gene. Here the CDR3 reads CASSQNRGQPQHF. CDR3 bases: TGTGCCAGCAGCCAGAACAGGGGTCAGCCCCAGCATTTT.

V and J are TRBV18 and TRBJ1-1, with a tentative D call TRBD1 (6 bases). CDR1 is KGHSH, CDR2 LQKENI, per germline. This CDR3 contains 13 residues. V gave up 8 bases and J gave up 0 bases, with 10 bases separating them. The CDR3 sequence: CASLQGLNTEAFF. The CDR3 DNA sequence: TGTGCCAGCCTACAGGGTTTGAACACTGAAGCTTTCTTT.

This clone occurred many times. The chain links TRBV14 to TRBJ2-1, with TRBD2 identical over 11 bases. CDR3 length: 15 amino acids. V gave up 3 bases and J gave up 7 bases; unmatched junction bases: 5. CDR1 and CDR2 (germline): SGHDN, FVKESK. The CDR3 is CASSHLLAGDNEQFF. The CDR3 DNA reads TGTGCCAGCAGCCATTTACTAGCGGGAGATAATGAGCAGTTCTTC. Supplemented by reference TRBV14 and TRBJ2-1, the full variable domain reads EAGVTQFPSHSVIEKGQTVTLRCDPISGHDNLYWYRRVMGKEIKFLLHFVKESKQDESGMPNNRFLAERTGGTYSTLKVQPAELEDSGVYFCASSHLLAGDNEQFFGPGTRLTVL.

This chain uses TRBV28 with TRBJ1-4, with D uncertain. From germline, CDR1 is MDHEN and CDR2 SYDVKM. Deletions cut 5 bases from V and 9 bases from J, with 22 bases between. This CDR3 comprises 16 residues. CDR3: CASSPLMDPPRQKLFF. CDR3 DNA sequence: TGTGCCAGCAGTCCCCTTATGGATCCCCCGAGGCAAAAACTGTTTTTT.